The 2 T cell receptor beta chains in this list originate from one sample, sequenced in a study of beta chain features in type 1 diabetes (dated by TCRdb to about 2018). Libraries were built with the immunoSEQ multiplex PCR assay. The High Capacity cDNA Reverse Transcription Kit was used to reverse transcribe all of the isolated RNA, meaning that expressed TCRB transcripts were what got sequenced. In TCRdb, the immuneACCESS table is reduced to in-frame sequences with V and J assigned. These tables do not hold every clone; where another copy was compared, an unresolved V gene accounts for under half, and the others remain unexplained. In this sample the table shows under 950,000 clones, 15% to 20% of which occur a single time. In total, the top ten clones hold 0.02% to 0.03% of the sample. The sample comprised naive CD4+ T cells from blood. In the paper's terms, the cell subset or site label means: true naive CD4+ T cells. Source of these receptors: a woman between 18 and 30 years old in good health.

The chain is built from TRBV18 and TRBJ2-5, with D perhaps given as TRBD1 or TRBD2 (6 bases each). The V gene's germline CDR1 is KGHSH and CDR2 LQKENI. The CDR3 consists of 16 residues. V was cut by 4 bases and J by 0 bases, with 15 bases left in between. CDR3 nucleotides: TGTGCCAGCTCACTTTACACCGGGGGCTACCAAGAGACCCAGTACTTC. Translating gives CASSLYTGGYQETQYF.

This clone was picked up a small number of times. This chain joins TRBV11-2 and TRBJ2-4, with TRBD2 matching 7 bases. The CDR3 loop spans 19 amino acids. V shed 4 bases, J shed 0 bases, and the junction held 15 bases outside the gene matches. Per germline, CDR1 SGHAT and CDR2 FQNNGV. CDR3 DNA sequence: TGTGCCAGCAGCTCTCTTCGTAGCGGGCCCCTCCTAGCCAAAAACATTCAGTACTTC. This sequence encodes CASSSLRSGPLLAKNIQYF. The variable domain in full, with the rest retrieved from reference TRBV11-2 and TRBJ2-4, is EAGVAQSPRYKIIEKRQSVAFWCNPISGHATLYWYQQILGQGPKLLIQFQNNGVVDDSQLPKDRFSAERLKGVDSTLKIQPAKLEDSAVYLCASSSLRSGPLLAKNIQYFGAGTRLSVL.